This T cell receptor (beta chain) came from a study of T-cell reconstitution after alpha-beta-depleted transplantation in children. Study-wide results and limits: Approximately two months post-transplant, alpha-beta T cells reportedly originated from several hundred expanded graft clones. There were some patients whose high TCRbeta diversity at day 60 came from surviving recipient T cells and thymic progenitors. Newly generated T cells supplied most T-cell counts and diversity one year post-transplant.

Deletions cut 1 base from V and 6 bases from J, with 12 bases between. This CDR3 has 15 residues. Germline-derived CDR1 and CDR2 are KGHDR and SFDVKD. Unique molecular identifiers tagged the TCRbeta library. TCRdb passed the PCR reads through MiXCR, listing each CDR3 protein once. The sample consists of some 220,000 distinct CDR3 sequences, about a tenth of them appearing once. This clonotype was counted at least ten times. Its antigen remains unidentified. The sequence was obtained from a child younger than two with acute myeloid leukemia, due to receive a stem cell transplant. The chain employs TRBV24-1 and TRBJ2-1, with D perhaps TRBD2 (6 bases). The sequences come from PBMCs, collected before TCRalphabeta/CD19-depleted stem cell transplant. The DNA of the CDR3 is TGTGCCACCAGTGATTTACGGGAGAAGATCAATGAGCAGTTCTTC. It yields the protein CATSDLREKINEQFF.